This T cell receptor beta chain appears in the sequencing data of a study of PD-L1 blockade in urothelial cancer (dated by TCRdb to about 2017). Regarding the research as a whole: Every patient began therapy in the mid-2010s and was given atezolizumab 1,200 mg intravenously every 3 weeks. About 90% of the roughly 30 patients were males with bladder-origin urothelial cancer, and about 60% of the 29 reported a prior smoking history. Patients had an ECOG performance status of 0 or 1 and had received between 0 and 3 prior chemotherapy regimens. Blood samples were analyzed at two time points: 3 weeks after treatment start (second dose) and 6 weeks after treatment start. Blood samples yielded a median of roughly 140,000 T cells and approximately 83,000 unique TCRs, with median clonality approximately 0.08. An exploratory multi-omic analysis was conducted of the somatic, immune and clinical correlates of response to PD-L1 blockade with atezolizumab in urothelial cancer. Pretreatment tumor samples, along with matched peripheral blood collected serially before and after atezolizumab treatment, underwent TCR sequencing. Durable clinical benefit meant progression-free survival longer than 6 months, and TCR features were also tested against progression-free and overall survival. In the same patients, whole exome sequencing and RNA sequencing of pretreatment tumors were performed in addition to TCR sequencing. Under ten patients achieved durable clinical benefit and 20 did not. Twenty-nine patients had pretreatment blood TCR-seq, about 25 had at least one posttreatment blood collection, and about 25 had tumor TCR-seq. Results and caveats for the whole study, not just this receptor: Improved progression-free and overall survival was associated with having pretreatment peripheral blood TCR clonality below the median. Small sample size (n ≈ 30) and many exploratory analyses mean the results are intended to be hypothesis-generating. Greater expansion of tumor-associated TCR clones in peripheral blood 3 weeks after the start of treatment was observed in patients with durable benefit (n of about 20, p = 0.022).

The CDR3 covers 14 residues, taking in both the cysteine and the phenylalanine. Only the CDR3 DNA stays, 42 bases, in frame from base 1. CDR1 and CDR2, looked up from the germline V gene (reference sequence), are MNHEY and SMNVEV. The germline V and J ends show losses of 3 bases and 7 bases respectively, and no gene match explains 6 bases of the junction. The time point label corresponds to: peripheral blood 6 weeks after treatment start. A total of some 30 patients with locally advanced or metastatic urothelial carcinoma, treated at Memorial Sloan Kettering on a trial protocol, made up the cohort. Peripheral blood mononuclear cells were collected pretreatment and during treatment, with between 1 and 8 total time points obtained per patient. The Qiagen DNeasy Blood extraction kit was used to purify genomic DNA from total PBMCs and tumor samples. PBMCs were collected pretreatment and during treatment, and were isolated and stored as previously described.

Synthetic TCR analog templates were spiked into each PCR so that absolute template abundance could be estimated from read counts. The immunoSEQ assay was used to amplify TCRbeta CDR3 regions from genomic DNA with bias-controlled V and J gene primers. Sequencing of rearranged TCRbeta segments was done at approximately 20X coverage. For the original study's pipeline: Sequencing errors were corrected by clustering and CDR3s were annotated against IMGT to assign V, D and J genes. Out-of-frame and stop-codon sequences were excluded, and only productive TCRbeta rearrangements were used in downstream analyses. To compute clonality, Shannon entropy was normalized by the log of the number of unique productive sequences and then subtracted from one. Fisher's exact test with Benjamini-Hochberg correction, at a threshold of adjusted p below 0.01, was used to find clones that differed between time points or between blood and tumor. Drawn from immuneACCESS, this table holds only the in-frame rearrangements with V and J called that TCRdb kept. Clones are partly lost; checked studies trace under half to an unresolved V gene and leave the rest unexplained. That table furnishes V, J and clone size, whereas the DNA furnished D and trimming. For this sample there are 95,000 to 150,000 clones; about 83% appear just once. 2.4% of the sample belongs to the ten largest clones.

About this clone itself: This receptor's antigen is unknown. No clone much larger than this one lies a single base away; base qualities are absent.

This sequence uses TRBV27 and TRBJ1-1; the central 9 bases match TRBD1. The source of this sequence is a man in his fifties or sixties with urothelial cancer. The specimen comprised PBMCs, sampled around atezolizumab (anti-PD-L1) treatment. Here the CDR3 is given as CASSFTGGWSEAFF. The DNA is TGTGCCAGCAGTTTTACAGGGGGCTGGAGTGAAGCTTTCTTT.